This entry lists 26 T cell receptor beta chains sequenced from one sample in a study of regulatory T cells in long-lasting Graves disease. This sample's time point: newly diagnosed GD, antithyroid drugs for less than 3 months. The TCR library used RNA extracted from PBMCs. Combining iRepertoire HTBI primers with Arm-PCR of CDR3 regions, the authors built TCR beta libraries. TCRdb fed the multiplex PCR reads into MiXCR, producing one record per CDR3 protein. The sample lists about 540,000 distinct CDR3 sequences; roughly 13% were seen once. These same records also appear under a second study, on T cells in Graves' hyperthyroidism and ophthalmopathy.

The sample in question was peripheral blood mononuclear cells (PBMCs), obtained at new diagnosis, from a patient treated with antithyroid drugs. The receptors stem from a man aged 25-40 years with Graves disease.

This clonotype was recorded many times. This chain uses TRBV19 with TRBJ1-5; D remains unclear. This CDR3 is built from 13 residues. Germline-derived CDR1 and CDR2 are LNHDA and SQIVND (reference sequence). V lost 1 base and J 11 bases, leaving 12 bases between the germline ends. The CDR3 coding sequence is TGTGCCAGTAGTATAGTTCCGGCGGGGACCCAGCATTTT. Residues: CASSIVPAGTQHF.

This clonotype was seen ten or more times. The chain links TRBV12-5 to TRBJ2-7, with D possibly matching TRBD2 (6 bases). V was trimmed by 3 bases and J by 2 bases, leaving 11 bases between them. CDR1 and CDR2 (germline): LGHNT, FRNRAP. This CDR3 is built from 14 residues. The CDR3 loop reads CASGFGGFTYEQYF. The CDR3 nucleotides read TGTGCTAGTGGTTTTGGGGGGTTCACCTACGAGCAGTACTTC. Full variable domain (remainder filled in from reference TRBV12-5 and TRBJ2-7): DARVTQTPRHKVTEMGQEVTMRCQPILGHNTVFWYRQTMMQGLELLAYFRNRAPLDDSGMPKDRFSAEMPDATLATLKIQPSEPRDSAVYFCASGFGGFTYEQYFGPGTRLTVT.

This clonotype was seen only a few times. The CDR3, as DNA: TGTGCCAGCAGCCAAGAGGGGGGGAGGAATGGCTACACCTTC. Translated: CASSQEGGRNGYTF. The rearrangement links TRBV3-1 to TRBJ1-2; tentative D call: TRBD1 (5 bases). CDR1 is LGHDT, CDR2 YNNKEL, per germline (reference sequence). This CDR3 is built from 14 residues. V was trimmed by 0 bases and J by 6 bases, leaving 11 bases between them. The whole variable domain, filled in from reference TRBV3-1 and TRBJ1-2, reads DTAVSQTPKYLVTQMGNDKSIKCEQNLGHDTMYWYKQDSKKFLKIMFSYNNKELIINETVPNRFSPKSPDKAHLNLHINSLELGDSAVYFCASSQEGGRNGYTFGSGTRLTVV.

This clonotype occurred a few times. V gene TRBV30 combines with J gene TRBJ1-5; D perhaps matches TRBD1 (5 bases). V was pared by 4 bases and J by 5 bases, with 12 bases between. CDR3 size: 13 residues. Germline CDR1 and CDR2: GTSNPN and SVGIG (reference sequence). The CDR3 DNA is TGTGCCTGGACCCAGGACATCTATCAGCCCCAGCATTTT. Translated, it gives CAWTQDIYQPQHF.

This clonotype was counted many times. The chain links TRBV12-3 or TRBV12-4 to TRBJ2-5; 9 bases map to TRBD1. The CDR3 totals 14 residues. After removal of 5 bases from V and 4 bases from J, the junction contained 5 bases not matched to a gene. The CDR3 sequence: CASSRDRAGETQYF. The CDR3 DNA sequence: TGTGCCAGCAGTCGGGACAGGGCGGGAGAGACCCAGTACTTC.

This clonotype was seen many times. This chain links TRBV7-9 with TRBJ1-1, with D possibly matching TRBD1 (6 bases). V shed 8 bases and J shed 5 bases, with 18 bases lying between them. The CDR3 extends over 14 amino acids. Germline CDR1 SEHNR, CDR2 FQNEAQ (reference sequence). The CDR3: CASGSGGPHTEAFF. The CDR3, as DNA: TGTGCCAGCGGGTCGGGGGGGCCGCATACTGAAGCTTTCTTT.

The chain recombines TRBV9 with TRBJ2-5, with 8 bases fitting TRBD2. The CDR3 totals 17 residues. Germline loops: CDR1 SGDLS, CDR2 YYNGEE. J gave up 4 bases and V 4 bases, and 15 bases lay outside the gene matches. CDR3 in DNA: TGTGCCAGCAGCCCAGATCCCGGGAGGGCCCTCGGAGAGACCCAGTACTTC. It codes for CASSPDPGRALGETQYF.

At least ten counts were recorded for this clonotype. This chain uses TRBV20-1 with TRBJ2-7; 7 bases align to TRBD2. The length of the CDR3 is 14 residues. Germline V gene lookup returns CDR1 DFQATT and CDR2 SNEGSKA (reference sequence). Losses at the gene ends were 4 bases for V and 2 bases for J; bases not matched to a gene: 8. DNA for the CDR3: TGCAGTGCTACACGGAGCGGGATTACCTACGAGCAGTACTTC. Protein sequence: CSATRSGITYEQYF.

This clonotype has at least ten counts. This rearrangement joins TRBV12-3 or TRBV12-4 to TRBJ1-2; 8 bases are a match to TRBD1. Unmatched junction bases numbered 7, after V lost 4 bases and J lost 3 bases. The CDR3 totals 15 residues. CDR3 nucleotide sequence: TGTGCCAGCAGTTCGACAGGGGCCTGGGACTATGGCTACACCTTC. It yields the protein CASSSTGAWDYGYTF.

At least ten counts were recorded for this clonotype. V is TRBV7-2 and J is TRBJ2-2; D unclear. The germline V and J ends were trimmed by 1 base and 7 bases, with 10 bases remaining between them. CDR1 and CDR2 (germline): SGHTA, FQGNSA. The CDR3 contains 14 residues. The CDR3 DNA reads TGTGCCAGCAGCTTAGGGGCGACATACGGGGAGCTGTTTTTT. Protein: CASSLGATYGELFF.

This clonotype was seen many times. The V call is TRBV20-1, the J call TRBJ2-7; no firm D call. The V gene lost 1 base and the J gene lost 13 bases, with 11 bases spanning the gap. Per the germline V gene, CDR1 is DFQATT and CDR2 is SNEGSKA (reference sequence). This CDR3 has 10 amino acids. CDR3 loop: CSARGTADYF. DNA for the CDR3: TGCAGTGCTAGAGGGACCGCAGATTACTTC.

The chain links TRBV5-1 to TRBJ1-2; a possible D gene is TRBD1 (5 bases). CDR1 and CDR2 (germline): SGHRS, YFSETQ. V lost 1 base and J lost 7, with 8 bases in between. This CDR3 comprises 12 residues. For the CDR3, the DNA is TGCGCCAGCAGCTTGTACGGGGGTGGCTACACCTTC. Translated, it gives CASSLYGGGYTF. Full variable domain (rest looked up from reference TRBV5-1 and TRBJ1-2): KAGVTQTPRYLIKTRGQQVTLSCSPISGHRSVSWYQQTPGQGLQFLFEYFSETQRNKGNFPGRFSGRQFSNSRSEMNVSTLELGDSALYLCASSLYGGGYTFGSGTRLTVV.

The table lists this clonotype with a few counts. The chain links TRBV18 to TRBJ2-1; 7 nucleotides align to TRBD1. The CDR3 totals 15 residues. J gave up 7 bases and V 1 base, and 7 bases lay outside the gene matches. Germline CDR1 and CDR2: KGHSH and LQKENI. The CDR3 here is CASSPQRQGGNEQFF. The CDR3, as DNA: TGTGCCAGCTCACCACAGAGACAGGGTGGGAATGAGCAGTTCTTC. The variable domain in full, completed from reference TRBV18 and TRBJ2-1, reads NAGVMQNPRHLVRRRGQEARLRCSPMKGHSHVYWYRQLPEEGLKFMVYLQKENIIDESGMPKERFSAEFPKEGPSILRIQQVVRGDSAAYFCASSPQRQGGNEQFFGPGTRLTVL.

CDR3: CASSSGDSLNSRLERSYEQYF. In DNA, the CDR3 is TGCGCCAGCAGCTCGGGGGACAGCTTGAATTCACGACTAGAACGGTCCTACGAGCAGTACTTC. This chain joins TRBV5-1 and TRBJ2-3; TRBD1 might be the D (7 bases). TRBJ2-7 matches the DNA end more closely, so the J call is doubtful. Per the germline V gene, CDR1 is SGHRS and CDR2 is YFSETQ. The CDR3 spans 21 residues.

This clonotype has a count of ten or more. This sequence joins TRBV11-1 and TRBJ2-3; possible D gene TRBD2, 5 bases. The V gene's germline CDR1 is SGHAT and CDR2 FQDESV (reference sequence). CDR3 length: 15 amino acids. V was trimmed by 8 bases and J by 4 bases, leaving 19 bases between them. The CDR3 nucleotides read TGTGCCAGCCAGAGGGCGATGGATCTCGCAGATACGCAGTATTTT. Translating gives CASQRAMDLADTQYF.

This clonotype has at least ten counts. This chain joins TRBV9 and TRBJ2-7; TRBD1 matches 8 bases. V lost 2 bases, J lost 7 bases, and 5 bases stayed unmatched. The CDR3 consists of 13 residues. The V gene's germline CDR1 is SGDLS and CDR2 YYNGEE. DNA for the CDR3: TGTGCCAGCAGCGTGCAGGGGGCGGGAGAGCAGTACTTC. Translated, it gives CASSVQGAGEQYF.

This clonotype was counted ten times or more. The chain carries TRBV11-1 and TRBJ2-1; D perhaps matches TRBD1 (7 bases). Germline loops: CDR1 SGHAT, CDR2 FQDESV (reference sequence). The CDR3 has 19 residues. Trimming left V 3 bases short and J 9 bases short, with 30 bases between. The CDR3 sequence is CASSLERGGGEFPGGEQFF. The CDR3 nucleotides are TGTGCCAGCAGCTTGGAACGAGGGGGCGGGGAGTTCCCTGGAGGTGAGCAGTTCTTC.

The sample holds many counts of this clonotype. The gene calls are TRBV12-3 or TRBV12-4 and TRBJ1-6; D is uncertain. V was trimmed by 1 base and J by 17 bases, leaving 15 bases between them. CDR3 length: 13 amino acids. CDR3 protein: CASSLELGSQVHF. The CDR3, as DNA: TGTGCCAGCAGTTTAGAGTTGGGCTCTCAGGTCCACTTT.

This clonotype was seen at least ten times. DNA for the CDR3: TGTGCCATCAGTGAATGGGTAGGGGATTCACCCCTCCACTTT. The encoded protein is CAISEWVGDSPLHF. This rearrangement joins TRBV10-3 to TRBJ1-6; tentatively, D is TRBD1 (5 bases). This CDR3 has 14 residues. V gave up 3 bases and J gave up 8 bases, with 11 bases separating them. Germline CDR1 is ENHRY and CDR2 is SYGVKD.

This clonotype was detected ten times or more. The chain joins TRBV2 to TRBJ2-1; 9 nucleotides match TRBD2. V trimming: 6 bases; J trimming: 7 bases; junction bases outside the gene matches: 13. CDR1 SNHLY and CDR2 FYNNEI come from the germline V gene. This CDR3 spans 16 amino acids. The CDR3 protein is CASRPTIAGVWNEQFF. Written as DNA, the CDR3 is TGTGCCAGCAGGCCGACCATAGCGGGAGTTTGGAATGAGCAGTTCTTC.

Only a few counts were recorded for this clonotype. This chain uses TRBV27 with TRBJ2-1; the match to TRBD2 covers 7 bases. V shed 0 bases, J shed 5 bases, and the junction held 4 bases outside the gene matches. Germline CDR1 MNHEY, CDR2 SMNVEV (reference sequence). CDR3 length: 15 residues. CDR3 bases: TGTGCCAGCAGTTTATCTGCTAGCGGCCACAATGAGCAGTTCTTC. Its translation: CASSLSASGHNEQFF.

This clonotype was seen repeatedly, ten times or more. The chain is built from TRBV2 and TRBJ2-3; TRBD2 matches at 11 bases. Trimming cost V 6 bases and J 2 bases; bases outside gene matches: 7. The CDR3 sequence is 16 residues long. In germline, CDR1 is SNHLY, CDR2 FYNNEI. CDR3 loop: CASRNGLAGFTDTQYF. For the CDR3, the DNA is TGTGCCAGCAGGAATGGACTAGCGGGCTTCACAGATACGCAGTATTTT.

This chain links TRBV6-1 with TRBJ1-3; D gene unclear. Germline lookup yields CDR1 MNHNS and CDR2 SASEGT. V was trimmed by 4 bases and J by 0 bases, leaving 10 bases between them. The length of the CDR3 is 15 residues. The CDR3 loop reads CASSASGGSGNTIYF. CDR3 nucleotides: TGTGCCAGCAGTGCTTCGGGTGGCTCTGGAAACACCATATATTTT.

The CDR3 coding sequence is TGTGCCAGCAGTTTAAATCTACTAGCGACCTACGAGCAGTACTTC. Translation gives CASSLNLLATYEQYF. The J gene is TRBJ2-7, the V gene TRBV27; 7 bases align to TRBD2. The CDR3 length is 15 residues. J lost 2 bases, V lost 2 bases, and 6 bases had no gene match. CDR1 is MNHEY, CDR2 SMNVEV, per germline (reference sequence).

At least ten counts were recorded for this clonotype. The chain employs TRBV7-9 and TRBJ2-1, with D possibly matching TRBD2 (5 bases). The V and J ends lost 4 bases and 10 bases respectively, with 14 bases between them. The CDR3 runs 13 residues. Germline CDR1 reads SEHNR; CDR2 reads FQNEAQ (reference sequence). CDR3 loop: CASSSAGLREQFF. CDR3 nucleotide sequence: TGTGCCAGCAGCTCGGCGGGTCTTCGGGAGCAGTTCTTC.

Worth noting for this clonotype: Being one base from a much bigger clone, this may be a read error. The genes are TRBV6-1 and TRBJ2-7; TRBD1 matches at 11 bases. Germline V CDR1 and CDR2: MNHNS, SASEGT. The CDR3 contains 14 residues. J was trimmed by 3 bases and V by 10 bases; bases with no gene match: 8. Here the CDR3 DNA reads TGTGCCAACACCGCCGGGACAGGGGGCTACGAGCAGTACTTC. Protein product: CANTAGTGGYEQYF.